This T cell receptor beta chain was recovered during a study of shared clonotypes between healthy human individuals. On the study more broadly: For every donor, three CD4 naive, three CD4 memory, two CD8 naive and one CD8 memory plates were used. Points from the study as a whole: Compared with clonotypes that all four donors shared, non-shared clonotypes had lower generation probabilities.

The CDR3 runs 15 residues. Germline V gene data show CDR1 as LGHNA and CDR2 as YNFKEQ. The V segment lost 0 bases and the J segment 5 bases; nucleotides outside the gene matches: 7. A remark on this clone: What it binds is unknown.

A CD45RA-negative memory subset and a CD45RA+ naive subset were separated from the CD4+ cells. Repertoires were generated with immunoSEQ multiplex PCR, while TCRdb's copy carries only in-frame clones and drops some. This table has over a million clones, about 84% appearing once. The sequence derives from a man aged 18 to 30 in good health. Some clones in this sample may be carry-over from other donors' samples. The source material was memory CD4+ T cells from PBMCs. Subset denoted: CD45RA-negative fraction. The chain couples TRBV4-2 to TRBJ2-7; 7 bases are a match to TRBD1. CDR3 sequence (DNA): TGTGCCAGCAGCCAAGAGCCAGGGGGAAGCCACGAGCAGTACTTC. Encoded protein: CASSQEPGGSHEQYF.